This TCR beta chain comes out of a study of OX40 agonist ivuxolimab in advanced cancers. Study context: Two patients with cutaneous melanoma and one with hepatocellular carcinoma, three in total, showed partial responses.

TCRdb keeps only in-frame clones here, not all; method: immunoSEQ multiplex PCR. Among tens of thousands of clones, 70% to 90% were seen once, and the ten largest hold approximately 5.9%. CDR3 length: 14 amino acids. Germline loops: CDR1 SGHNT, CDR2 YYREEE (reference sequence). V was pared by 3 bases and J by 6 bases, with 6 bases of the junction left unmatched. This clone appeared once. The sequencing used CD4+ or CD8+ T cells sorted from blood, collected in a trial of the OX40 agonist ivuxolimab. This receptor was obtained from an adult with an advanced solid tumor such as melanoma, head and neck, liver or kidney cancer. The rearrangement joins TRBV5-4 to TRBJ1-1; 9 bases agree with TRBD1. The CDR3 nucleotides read TGTGCCAGCAGCTGGACAGGGGTAAGGGCTGAAGCTTTCTTT. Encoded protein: CASSWTGVRAEAFF.